This T cell receptor beta chain is from a study of cytotoxic CD8 clonotypes in ibrutinib-treated CLL. Background on the study: Among the patients, roughly 12 presented as relapsed/refractory and around 15 as treatment-naive; 17 showed unmutated IGHV.

The CDR3 loop spans 15 amino acids. V gave up 5 bases and J gave up 3 bases; unmatched junction bases: 6. Per the germline V gene, CDR1 is MNHEY and CDR2 is SVGAGI. Measured with immunoSEQ multiplex PCR; TCRdb has only the in-frame clones, and not every one. The sample has 150,000 to 200,000 clones, roughly 86% seen once. This receptor was taken from a human donor with chronic lymphocytic leukemia. The starting material was PBMCs, obtained after 12 months of ibrutinib treatment. The chain combines TRBV6-5 with TRBJ2-3, with 9 bases identical to TRBD2. The CDR3 protein is CASSPIAGETDTQYF. Written as DNA, the CDR3 is TGTGCCAGCAGTCCCATAGCGGGGGAAACAGATACGCAGTATTTT.